This T cell receptor (beta chain) was sequenced for a study of cytomegalovirus exposure and HLA in healthy donors. CDR1 and CDR2 from the germline V gene are MNHEY and SMNVEV (reference sequence). Trimming took 2 bases from V and 1 from J, leaving 8 bases between them. CDR3 size: 14 residues. Study outcomes and limitations: The presence/absence work took it that sequencing depth was about the same across donors. Among TCR beta chains, those listed as cytomegalovirus-associated numbered over 150. Earlier findings revealed that most TCR beta V segments proved productive either about 90% or about 30% of the time.

As regards this clone: Antigen unknown. This specimen includes other DNA sequences encoding the same CDR3.

PCR was performed using 60 Vbeta and 13 Jbeta primers. Sequencing used immunoSEQ multiplex PCR; TCRdb keeps in-frame clones, though not all of them. The sample holds over 200,000 clones, 82% seen once. The V call is TRBV27, the J call TRBJ1-1, with a weak D call TRBD1 (5 bases). The receptor comes from a woman in her forties in good health and CMV-seropositive. Sequenced material: PBMCs. CDR3 in amino acids: CASSLRGGNTEAFF. CDR3 in DNA: TGTGCCAGCAGTTTACGGGGGGGGAACACTGAAGCTTTCTTT.